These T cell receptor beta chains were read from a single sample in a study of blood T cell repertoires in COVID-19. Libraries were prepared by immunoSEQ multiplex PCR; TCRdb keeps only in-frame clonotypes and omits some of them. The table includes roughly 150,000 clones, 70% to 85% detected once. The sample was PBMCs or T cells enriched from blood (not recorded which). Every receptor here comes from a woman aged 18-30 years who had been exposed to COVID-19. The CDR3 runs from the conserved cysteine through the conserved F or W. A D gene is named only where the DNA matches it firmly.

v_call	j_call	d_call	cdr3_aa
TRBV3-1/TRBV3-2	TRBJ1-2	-	CASSQEVRGYGYTF
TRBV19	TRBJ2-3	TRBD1	CASSMGQGTDTQYF
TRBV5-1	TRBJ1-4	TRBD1	CASSMGGGEKLFF
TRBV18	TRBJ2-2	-	CASSPSDGGYTGELFF
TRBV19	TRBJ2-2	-	CASSIEDSGIGELFF
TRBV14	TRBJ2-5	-	CASSQYPDSAWETQYF
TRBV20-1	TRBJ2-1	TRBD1	CSASLNPGTGGSQGTYNEQFF
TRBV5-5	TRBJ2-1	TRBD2	CASSFGLADYNEQFF
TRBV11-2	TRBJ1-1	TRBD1	CASSFTGGRTEAFF
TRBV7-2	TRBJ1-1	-	CASSLVLNMNTEAFF
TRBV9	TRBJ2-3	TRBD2	CASSLGVAGHTDTQYF
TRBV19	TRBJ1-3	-	CASNTRAAIGNTIYF
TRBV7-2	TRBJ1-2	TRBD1	CASSLTGANAYGYTF
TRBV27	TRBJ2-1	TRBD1	CASGTGVYNEQFF
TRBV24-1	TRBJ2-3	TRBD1	CATSEYRGDTQYF
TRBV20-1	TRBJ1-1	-	CSASREVVAEAFF